This T cell receptor beta chain was profiled in a study of shared clonotypes between healthy human individuals. Overall study results and limits: An effect of sequencing depth on clonotype sharing among donors was expected.

In the case of this clone: Its antigen is currently unknown.

Method: immunoSEQ multiplex PCR; TCRdb's copy keeps in-frame clones and lacks some. The sample has 2,100,000 or so clones, around 95% seen once. Germline CDR1 is MNHEY and CDR2 is SVGAGI. V lost 4 bases and J lost 0, with 10 bases in between. There are 15 residues in the CDR3. The V gene is TRBV6-5, the J gene TRBJ2-4; D unresolved. Sequenced material: naive CD4+ T cells sorted from blood. Subset meaning: CD45RA+ positively selected. The receptor comes from a young man in good health. Written as DNA, the CDR3 is TGTGCCAGCAGTTCATCAGGAAAAGCCAAAAACATTCAGTACTTC. Amino acid sequence: CASSSSGKAKNIQYF.